This T cell receptor beta chain was identified during a study of T-cell memory formation after mild COVID-19. Study information: Clustering of TCRs was largely donor specific. Findings of the study overall: Day 15 to 85 contracting clones showed balanced CD4/CD8; day 15 to 37 expanders favored CD4+. Shrinking CD4+ clones resided mostly in CM and EM, and CD8+ ones in EMRA.

Germline assignment: CDR1 LNHNV and CDR2 YYDKDF (reference sequence). Deletions cut 3 bases from V and 2 bases from J, with 14 bases between. The CDR3 has 15 residues. Each CDR3 protein gets one entry after TCRdb re-called the 5' RACE reads with MiXCR. The data contain about 110,000 distinct CDR3 sequences, 15% to 20% of them singletons. About this clonotype: Its antigen is unknown.

The receptor's source is an adult woman who had mild COVID-19 (a few samples of this study predate the infection). Cell type and time point are not known. Sequenced material: PBMCs or a T cell subset sorted from them (not recorded which). The V gene is TRBV15, the J gene TRBJ2-7, with a weak D call TRBD1 (6 bases). CDR3 protein: CATSRDSRRTYEQYF. CDR3 nucleotides: TGTGCCACCAGCAGGGACAGCCGAAGAACCTACGAGCAGTACTTC.